Listed here are 2 T cell receptor beta chains from one sample, sequenced in a study of Graves' ophthalmopathy and Graves' hyperthyroidism. RNA transcripts were the source from which TCR beta CDR3 regions were amplified. An initial RT-PCR round employing HTBI primers preceded a second-round multiplex PCR. In TCRdb, the multiplex PCR reads were re-called with MiXCR into one record per CDR3 protein. The sample comprises 600,000 to 700,000 distinct CDR3 sequences, about two fifths of which are singletons, and around 3% rests with the top ten. Sequencing input: peripheral blood. The receptors were gathered from an adult man with Graves' ophthalmopathy.

For this clonotype: It may be a read error: a sequence one base away is much more abundant. The chain employs TRBV20-1 and TRBJ1-1; D might be TRBD1 (5 bases). This CDR3 comprises 11 residues. Germline assignment: CDR1 DFQATT and CDR2 SNEGSKA (reference sequence). The CDR3 region is CRTDRNTEAFF. Here the CDR3 DNA reads TGCAGGACCGACAGGAACACTGAAGCTTTCTTT.

This clonotype has a handful of counts. The rearrangement uses TRBV29-1 and TRBJ2-2; no clear D gene. V was cut by 2 bases and J by 5 bases, with 3 bases left in between. Germline CDR1 reads SQVTM; CDR2 reads ANQGSEA. This CDR3 is built from 11 residues. The CDR3 bases are TGCAGCGTTGAATTGACCGGGGAGCTGTTTTTT. Its protein is CSVELTGELFF.